This T cell receptor (beta chain) originates from a study of cytomegalovirus exposure and HLA in healthy donors (dated by TCRdb to 2016 to 2017). A note on the overall study: An earlier analysis of under 600 of the donors reported about 250 Gb of sequence data and 100 million to 140 million unique TCR beta sequences from some 180 million T cells. An early release covering around 630 HLA-typed donors comprised about 300 gigabases of sequencing data and some 79 million unique TCR sequences. The genetic ancestry cluster associated with self-reported Caucasian donors included over 65% of the 300 to 400 genotyped donors. The study aimed to test whether cataloging public T cell receptors could reveal signatures of past pathogen exposure. The study profiled the T cell repertoires of hundreds of subjects by immunosequencing and related them to cytomegalovirus serostatus. Along with the roughly 610-subject first cohort, a separate validation cohort of around 110 different subjects was used. The study combined high-throughput TCR immunosequencing, statistical association of individual TCRs with disease status, and machine learning to predict cytomegalovirus infection status. A later analysis re-examined previously published TCR beta repertoires from roughly 650 donors and added high-resolution HLA genotyping to investigate patterns of TCR occurrence. In the later analysis, no new phenotypic data were used to find candidate immune exposures; instead, reliance was placed on TCR beta sequences and their occurrence across donors. In an earlier analysis of 500 to 650 of the donors, high-throughput TCR beta sequencing was used to judge whether each TCR beta V gene segment behaved as functional or pseudogenic. Alongside the repertoire data, information on donor age, sex, ethnicity and CMV serostatus was compiled. A later genetic analysis took genome-wide SNP genotypes for about 65% of the 666 donors and used that subset as a discovery cohort. Every repertoire in the discovery cohort had been generated on one and the same sequencing platform. HLA typing covered class I and class II loci at four-digit resolution. Typing coverage differed by locus: A, B, C, DRB1 and DQB1 were typed in about 620-640 donors, DQA1 in about 500, DPA1 in 600 to 610, and DPB1 in 450 to 490. Four to six DR-DQ haplotypes were handled as single units for association and clustering because linkage in the cohort was strong. Among roughly 400 genotyped donors of the cohort, an average of around 250,000 unique TCR beta nucleotide sequences was sequenced per donor, of which roughly 17% were non-productive.

With regard to this clone: Its antigen remains undetermined. Per-nucleotide qualities are absent, and no much larger clonotype sits a single base away.

Receptor libraries were prepared by the immunoSEQ multiplex PCR assay. For the multiplex PCR, a mixture combining 60 forward primers for TCR Vbeta segments and 13 reverse primers for TCR Jbeta segments was used. Amplification of the CDR3 region of rearranged TCR beta genes was performed with a multiplex PCR assay on genomic DNA. On the Illumina HiSeq System, the amplified TCR beta libraries were sequenced as 87-base-pair reads. For the original study's pipeline: A later analysis tallied 75 million to 95 million unique TCR beta chains across the 700 or so repertoires, and approximately 9.9 million of those chains were shared by two or more donors. A nearest-neighbor algorithm error-corrected the raw reads and collapsed the reads into unique sequences, merging closely related sequences to remove PCR and sequencing errors. V, D and J gene segments were assigned by aligning CDR3 sequences to IMGT reference sequences. For a sequence to be retained, at least a six-nucleotide match to both a V gene segment and a J gene segment was required. Rearrangements were called productive when the CDR3 lacked stop codons and stayed in frame with V and J; all others were non-productive. Following IMGT convention, CDR3 was defined as the stretch from the second conserved V-encoded cysteine up to the conserved J-encoded phenylalanine. In an earlier analysis of just under 600 of the donors, sequences lacking an unambiguous match to a single V gene segment were excluded. In an earlier analysis of about 590 of the donors, a V segment was called functional when productive rearrangements were above 56.7%, and segregating when the standard deviation between donors exceeded 5%. To diagnose cytomegalovirus status from the catalog of TCR beta chain sequences, a statistical classification framework was built. In a later analysis, TCR nucleotide sequences were compared against IMGT/GENE-DB human TR gene sequences so that V and J genes could be assigned. Using the TCRdist pipeline, a later analysis assigned CDR3 sequences along with most-parsimonious VDJ recombination scenarios. In a later analysis, every TCR beta chain was defined by the combination of its CDR3 amino acid sequence and its V-gene family, and reads without a unique V-gene family were dropped. In a later analysis, some 600 highly shared, low-generation-probability nucleotide sequences were removed to address suspected cross-contamination and a sequencing artifact. In a later analysis, a clonal expansion index was calculated for each public chain from normalized within-repertoire ranks of inferred template counts. In a later analysis, generation probabilities were computed with a VDJ recombination model fitted to out-of-frame rearrangements, and the resulting probabilities were checked against IGoR. A later analysis scored TCR-TCR, TCR-HLA and TCR-CMV co-occurrence with hypergeometric tests, applying a repertoire-size bias correction to TCR pairs. In a later analysis, false discovery rates were estimated by permuting HLA or CMV assignments 20 times. In a later analysis, co-occurring TCRs were grouped with DBSCAN, and TCRdist sequence similarity was added when clustering was performed within HLA-allele-positive subsets. Co-occurrence clustering excluded repertoires with fewer than 30,000 or more than 120,000 public chains, plus five with anomalous nucleotide sharing. What TCRdb holds here is the immuneACCESS table cut down to in-frame rearrangements. Part of the clones is not present; checked against another copy, under half of the missing clones reflect an unresolved V gene, and the others are unexplained. V and J calls and clone size are copied from that table; D and trimming were computed from the DNA. This sample has 100,000 to 130,000 clones in its table, and around 73% of those were observed once. The ten largest clones take up around 7.4% of the sample.

The cohort was made up of 666 healthy bone marrow donors. At the time of sampling, every cohort member was nominally healthy, though immune exposures that went unrecorded were likely present. The donor was CMV seronegative and belonged to the group of over 350 seronegative cohort members. A peripheral blood sample was provided by each donor, and peripheral blood mononuclear cells were used for TCR beta sequencing. The Qiagen DNeasy Blood Extraction Kit was used to extract genomic DNA from the blood cell samples. Broader findings and caveats from the paper: In vitro tests confirmed that a few of the cytomegalovirus-associated TCR beta chains recognize cytomegalovirus antigens. Because counts were too low, fewer than 20 rarely observed V segments, including chromosome 9 orphons, were excluded from the earlier analysis of a few hundred of the donors. The presence/absence analyses assumed that sequencing depth was roughly uniform across donors, and that assumption may not be true. A later analysis found that HLA-associated TCR beta chains were more clonally expanded and had lower generation probabilities than equally common non-associated chains. The authors suggested that the approach could potentially be generalized to other disease states and immunological phenotypes. Most TCR sequences were observed very rarely across donors, whereas some public TCRs were present in many individuals. Broadly in line with IMGT annotations, most TCR beta V segments showed up in productive rearrangements about 90% or about 30% of the time in an earlier analysis of a few hundred of the donors. In the study, 150 to 200 TCR beta chains were listed as associated with cytomegalovirus. A further reported finding was that TCR beta sequences accurately predicted the HLA-A and HLA-B alleles for most subjects in the first cohort. A group of highly shared sequence variants was considered likely to be a technical artifact of the sequencing pipeline. According to a later analysis, TCR association rates differed among HLA loci, with DRB1 alleles showing the most associated TCRs and HLA-C alleles showing the fewest. A later analysis associated 16,951 TCR beta sequences with specific HLA alleles at a false discovery rate of 0.05. In this cohort, only TCR beta chains were sequenced, and detectable features were limited by the absence of alpha or paired-chain data. In a later analysis, several top co-occurrence clusters were reported to appear linked to parvovirus B19, influenza, CMV and Epstein-Barr virus. Linkage disequilibrium might explain the correlated functional status among segregating V segments, but an unknown experimental factor could not be excluded. HLA typing was unavailable for some donors at each locus, so association tests used only the typed subset. Immune exposure information for the cohort was limited to CMV serostatus. According to a later genetic analysis, donors in an Asian-associated ancestry cluster had fewer N-insertions in productive TCRs than the approximately 650-donor mean. Strong co-occurrence of HLA alleles, especially DR and DQ, made assigning TCR associations to individual alleles difficult. Cytomegalovirus status was reported to be diagnosed by the classifier with high specificity and sensitivity in both the original and validation cohorts. An association between a missense DCLRE1C variant and V-gene and J-gene trimming of TCR beta chains was found in a later genetic analysis and replicated in an independent cohort. A later analysis found that most CMV-associated TCR beta chains appeared HLA-restricted, with HLA associations seemingly driven largely by CMV exposure.

Sequenced input: PBMCs. The TCR comes from a man under 40 in good health and CMV-seronegative.

At the DNA level, the sequence is TGTGCCAGCAGCGTACGAACAAGCGGGAGGGGTGAGCAGTTCTTC. Translation gives CASSVRTSGRGEQFF. Recombination linked TRBV11-3 to TRBJ2-1; 10 of the junction bases match TRBD2. V has 5 bases trimmed and J has 9 bases trimmed; junction bases matching no gene number 10. Including cysteine and phenylalanine, the CDR3 has 15 amino acids. CDR3 DNA only is kept here, 45 bases in frame from base 1. CDR1 and CDR2 were assigned from the germline V gene as SGHNT and YENEEA.